This T cell receptor (beta chain) was identified in a study of blood T cell repertoires in COVID-19. Looking at the study overall: From the United States, Italy and Spain came samples of acute and convalescent COVID-19. PBMCs, B-cell-depleted T cells, or T cells provided the cDNA or gDNA that made up the material.

The assay was immunoSEQ multiplex PCR, and TCRdb's table has in-frame clones only and misses some. The sample consists of about 420,000 clones, about 87% of them appearing once. Recruited during active infection, patients (from Seattle) were subsequently followed longitudinally. V shed 1 base and J 3 bases; nucleotides not matched to a gene: 5. The CDR3 contains 16 residues. Germline-derived CDR1 and CDR2 are KGHSH and LQKENI. This clonotype was sampled from a man aged 18 to 29 with COVID-19, enrolled during active disease. The sequenced material came from peripheral blood. This rearrangement joins TRBV18 to TRBJ2-3, with TRBD2 matching over 9 bases. The CDR3 loop is CASSPQAGGLTDTQYF. The CDR3 DNA sequence: TGTGCCAGCTCACCACAAGCGGGGGGCCTGACAGATACGCAGTATTTT. Full variable domain (remainder filled in from reference TRBV18 and TRBJ2-3): NAGVMQNPRHLVRRRGQEARLRCSPMKGHSHVYWYRQLPEEGLKFMVYLQKENIIDESGMPKERFSAEFPKEGPSILRIQQVVRGDSAAYFCASSPQAGGLTDTQYFGPGTRLTVL.